This T cell receptor (beta chain) was documented in a study of blood T cell repertoires in COVID-19. The CDR3 consists of 15 residues. Trimming removed 0 bases at V and 4 bases at J, with 12 bases between. CDR1 and CDR2 (germline): ENHRY, SYGVKD. Here immunoSEQ multiplex PCR was the method, and the copy in TCRdb shows in-frame clones only, minus some. The repertoire consists of about 170,000 clones, with around four fifths occurring once and the leading ten covering approximately 8%. The TCR was taken from a woman of 80 years or more with COVID-19, enrolled during active disease. The chain couples TRBV10-3 to TRBJ2-5; TRBD1 is a possible D gene (6 bases). Sequenced sample: peripheral blood. The CDR3 sequence is CAISESTGVRETQYF. CDR3 nucleotide sequence: TGTGCCATCAGTGAGTCGACAGGAGTTAGAGAGACCCAGTACTTC.